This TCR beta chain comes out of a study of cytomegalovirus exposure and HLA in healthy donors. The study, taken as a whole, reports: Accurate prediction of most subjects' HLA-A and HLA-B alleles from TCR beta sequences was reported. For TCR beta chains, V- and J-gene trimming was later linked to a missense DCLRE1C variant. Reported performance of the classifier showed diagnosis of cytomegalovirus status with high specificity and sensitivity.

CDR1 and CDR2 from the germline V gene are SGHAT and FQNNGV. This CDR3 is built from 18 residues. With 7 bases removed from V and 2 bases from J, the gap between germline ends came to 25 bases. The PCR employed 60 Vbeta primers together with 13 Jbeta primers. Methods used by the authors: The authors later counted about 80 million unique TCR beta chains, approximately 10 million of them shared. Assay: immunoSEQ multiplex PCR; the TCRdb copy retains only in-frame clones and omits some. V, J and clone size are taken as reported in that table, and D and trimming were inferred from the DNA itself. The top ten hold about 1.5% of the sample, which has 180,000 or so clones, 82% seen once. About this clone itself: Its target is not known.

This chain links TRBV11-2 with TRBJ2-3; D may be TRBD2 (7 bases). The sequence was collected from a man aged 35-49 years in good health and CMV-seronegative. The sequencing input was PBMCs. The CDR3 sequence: CASIQGRGAGLNTDTQYF. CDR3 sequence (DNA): TGTGCCAGCATCCAGGGGAGGGGAGCGGGGCTTAACACAGATACGCAGTATTTT.